The 26 T cell receptor beta chains below were found in one sample sequenced in a study of shared clonotypes between healthy human individuals. Sequencing used immunoSEQ multiplex PCR; TCRdb keeps in-frame clones, though not all of them. Here the sample spans roughly 110,000 clones, under 70% being singletons. Material for sequencing was memory CD8+ T cells sorted from blood. Subset of the sample: CD45RO+ cells pooled with CCR7-negative TemRA cells. The receptor source for this set is a young woman in good health.

Comments on this clone: Germline and junction disagree at one end, which may indicate a read error. The chain has TRBV6-4 and TRBJ2-1; 7 positions agree with TRBD2. CDR3 size: 16 residues. CDR1 is MRHNA and CDR2 is SNTAGT in the germline V gene. DNA for the CDR3: TGTGCCACCAGTGATTTGGGGGAGGGCCAGGGCAATGAGCAGTTCTTC. It is translated as CATSDLGEGQGNEQFF.

This clone appeared a few times. The chain has TRBV6-5 and TRBJ2-1, with 8 bases lining up with TRBD2. Germline CDR1 MNHEY, CDR2 SVGAGI. Losses at the gene ends were 6 bases for V and 0 bases for J; bases not matched to a gene: 4. The CDR3 has 15 amino acids. The CDR3 sequence: CASSPLADSYNEQFF. The CDR3, as DNA: TGTGCCAGCAGCCCACTAGCGGACTCCTACAATGAGCAGTTCTTC.

This sequence joins TRBV6-1 and TRBJ2-2; 7 bases agree with TRBD2. This CDR3 is built from 15 residues. V dropped 3 bases and J dropped 2; count of bases not matched to a gene: 3. Per germline, CDR1 MNHNS and CDR2 SASEGT. Here the CDR3 reads CASSESSGNTGELFF. Here the CDR3 DNA reads TGTGCCAGCAGTGAGTCTAGCGGTAACACCGGGGAGCTGTTTTTT.

A word on this clone: A clone one base away is much larger, so this may be a read error. Other nucleotide sequences in the sample specify the same CDR3. The chain uses TRBV9 and TRBJ2-3, with TRBD2 as a possible D gene (6 bases). V was pared by 0 bases and J by 4 bases, with 9 bases between. CDR1 and CDR2 from the germline V gene are SGDLS and YYNGEE. The CDR3 totals 14 residues. The CDR3 region has the DNA TGTGCCAGCAGCGTAGGGGGCGGGGCAGATACGCAGTATTTT. Translation: CASSVGGGADTQYF. The full variable domain, in which reference TRBV9 and TRBJ2-3 provide the parts outside the CDR3, is DSGVTQTPKHLITATGQRVTLRCSPRSGDLSVYWYQQSLDQGLQFLIQYYNGEERAKGNILERFSAQQFPDLHSELNLSSLELGDSALYFCASSVGGGADTQYFGPGTRLTVL.

This clone was seen a single time. J is TRBJ2-5 and V is TRBV5-6, with D unresolved. The V end was cut by 0 bases, the J end by 4 bases, with 13 bases between. There are 15 residues in the CDR3. Per the germline V gene, CDR1 is SGHDT and CDR2 is YYEEEE. DNA for the CDR3: TGTGCCAGCAGCTTGGCCGCGGCAGCAGGAGAGACCCAGTACTTC. Its protein is CASSLAAAAGETQYF.

Only a few counts were recorded for this clone. The chain is built from TRBV25-1 and TRBJ2-7; D unclear. The CDR3 runs 14 residues. The ends were cut back, 3 bases at V and 0 bases at J, with 9 bases in the middle. Germline V CDR1 and CDR2: MGHDK, SYGVNS. This CDR3 is CASSELDNSYEQYF. The CDR3 DNA is TGTGCCAGCAGTGAGTTAGACAACTCCTACGAGCAGTACTTC.

V usage is TRBV7-6 and J usage is TRBJ2-1; TRBD2 agrees at 7 bases. Per germline, CDR1 SGHVS and CDR2 FNYEAQ. This CDR3 is built from 13 residues. Losses at the gene ends were 5 bases for V and 6 bases for J; bases not matched to a gene: 4. CDR3 DNA sequence: TGTGCCAGCAGCCTGGGGGGGTTCAATGAGCAGTTCTTC. It is translated as CASSLGGFNEQFF.

The rearrangement links TRBV27 to TRBJ1-3; no reliable D call. The CDR3 extends over 11 amino acids. The germline V gene has CDR1 MNHEY and CDR2 SMNVEV (reference sequence). With 7 bases removed from V and 3 bases from J, the gap between germline ends came to 4 bases. Here the CDR3 reads CASKVGNTIYF. CDR3 DNA sequence: TGTGCCAGCAAGGTTGGAAACACCATATATTTT.

A note on this clone: This sequence may be a read error, since a much larger clone differs from it by one base. The genes are TRBV28 and TRBJ2-7; no definite D call. Trimming left V 8 bases short and J 0 bases short, with 8 bases between. The length of the CDR3 is 12 residues. The germline gives CDR1 MDHEN, CDR2 SYDVKM. The CDR3 sequence: CASYSSSYEQYF. CDR3 nucleotides: TGTGCCAGCTACTCCAGCTCCTACGAGCAGTACTTC.

The rearrangement links TRBV4-1 to TRBJ1-1, with D uncertain. CDR3 length: 14 residues. Germline-derived CDR1 and CDR2 are MGHRA and YSYEKL. Between the trimmed V and J ends, which lost 4 bases and 1 base, there was a span of 10 bases. CDR3 protein: CASSRVTENTEAFF. The CDR3 region has the DNA TGCGCCAGCAGCCGCGTTACAGAGAACACTGAAGCTTTCTTT.

As to this clone: Other nucleotide sequences in the sample specify the same CDR3. This sequence joins TRBV6-6 and TRBJ2-7, with TRBD1 matching 9 bases. The CDR3 is 15 amino acids. The V and J ends lost 3 bases and 2 bases, in that order; junction bases with no gene match: 5. Per the germline V gene, CDR1 is MNHNY and CDR2 is SVGAGI (reference sequence). The CDR3: CASSYSGTGTYEQYF. In DNA form, the CDR3 reads TGTGCCAGCAGTTATAGTGGGACAGGGACCTACGAGCAGTACTTC.

V usage is TRBV25-1 and J usage is TRBJ2-5, with 7 bases fitting TRBD2. The V gene's germline CDR1 is MGHDK and CDR2 SYGVNS. There are 15 residues in the CDR3. V gave up 3 bases and J gave up 3 bases; unmatched junction bases: 7. CDR3: CASSEASGKKETQYF. CDR3 coding DNA: TGTGCCAGCAGTGAGGCAAGCGGGAAGAAAGAGACCCAGTACTTC.

V is TRBV19 and J is TRBJ2-2, with 9 bases lining up with TRBD1. Germline values: CDR1 LNHDA, CDR2 SQIVND (reference sequence). J lost 6 bases, V lost 5 bases, and 7 bases had no gene match. The CDR3 covers 15 residues. The CDR3 DNA sequence: TGTGCCAGTAGTCCCACAGGGGGCGTCCCCGGGGAGCTGTTTTTT. Amino acid sequence: CASSPTGGVPGELFF.

The chain has TRBV7-2 and TRBJ1-5; no reliable D call. Trimming shortened V by 5 bases and J by 2 bases, and 10 bases separated the two germline ends. Germline loops: CDR1 SGHTA, CDR2 FQGNSA. The CDR3 loop spans 14 amino acids. Here the CDR3 reads CASSPGGGNQPQHF. In DNA form, the CDR3 reads TGTGCCAGCAGCCCGGGCGGGGGCAATCAGCCCCAGCATTTT.

This clone was seen at least ten times. The chain recombines TRBV5-1 with TRBJ2-4; TRBD1 might be the D (6 bases). This CDR3 has 13 residues. The V gene lost 4 bases and the J gene lost 6 bases, with 11 bases spanning the gap. Germline CDR1 and CDR2: SGHRS and YFSETQ. CDR3 DNA: TGCGCCAGCAGCCCGGACAGCACAAACATTCAGTACTTC. Protein product: CASSPDSTNIQYF.

The J gene is TRBJ2-7, the V gene TRBV10-2; D is unclear. The V gene's germline CDR1 is WSHSY and CDR2 SAAADI. Trimming stripped 4 bases from V and 2 bases from J, with 18 bases between. This CDR3 has 16 residues. The CDR3 region has the DNA TGCGCCAGCAGTGCTCTTCCCGCAAAGCCCGCCTACGAGCAGTACTTC. This sequence encodes CASSALPAKPAYEQYF.

Only a few counts were recorded for this clone. The chain couples TRBV6-1 to TRBJ2-7; 12 positions match TRBD2. The CDR3 sequence is 13 residues long. Per the germline V gene, CDR1 is MNHNS and CDR2 is SASEGT. The V gene end was trimmed by 8 bases and the J gene end by 2 bases; junction bases not matched to a gene: 1. This chain's CDR3 is CASLAGGPYEQYF. As DNA, the CDR3 is TGTGCCAGCCTAGCGGGAGGGCCCTACGAGCAGTACTTC.

This clone was counted a single time. The V and J genes are TRBV28 and TRBJ1-1; the D gene is possibly TRBD1 (6 bases). The CDR3 totals 15 residues. The germline V gene has CDR1 MDHEN and CDR2 SYDVKM. V gave up 6 bases and J gave up 0 bases, with 14 bases separating them. CDR3 DNA: TGTGCCAGCAGAGCAAGACAGGCTATGAACACTGAAGCTTTCTTT. Translating it yields CASRARQAMNTEAFF.

This chain joins TRBV7-6 and TRBJ2-7, with D possibly being TRBD1 (5 bases). Germline CDR1 is SGHVS and CDR2 is FNYEAQ. The CDR3 loop spans 14 amino acids. Trimming removed 5 bases at V and 3 bases at J, with 14 bases between. The CDR3 loop reads CASSLAGSRYEQYF. In nucleotides, the CDR3 is TGTGCCAGCAGCCTGGCAGGGTCCCGCTACGAGCAGTACTTC.

The chain is built from TRBV5-1 and TRBJ1-1; TRBD1 might be the D (6 bases). Between the trimmed V and J ends, which lost 3 bases and 0 bases, there was a span of 15 bases. From germline, CDR1 is SGHRS and CDR2 YFSETQ. This CDR3 is 16 amino acids long. CDR3 region: CASSSRRGHMNTEAFF. CDR3 bases: TGCGCCAGCAGCTCTCGCCGGGGACACATGAACACTGAAGCTTTCTTT.

The chain carries TRBV25-1 and TRBJ2-7; 9 bases are a match to TRBD1. The germline CDR1 and CDR2 sequences are MGHDK and SYGVNS. V gave up 2 bases and J gave up 4 bases; unmatched junction bases: 6. This CDR3 is 15 amino acids long. The CDR3 sequence: CASSETTGGRYEQYF. The CDR3 DNA is TGTGCCAGCAGTGAAACAACAGGGGGCCGGTACGAGCAGTACTTC.

The chain links TRBV2 to TRBJ2-2; D possibly corresponds to TRBD2 (6 bases). Germline V gives CDR1 SNHLY, CDR2 FYNNEI. This CDR3 region has 15 residues. Trimming removed 8 bases at V and 5 bases at J, with 18 bases between. The DNA for the CDR3 is TGTGCCAGCTTAGGGGAGGCTAGCGTTACCGGGGAGCTGTTTTTT. This gives the protein CASLGEASVTGELFF.

The chain has TRBV6-4 and TRBJ2-2, with 8 nucleotides matching TRBD2. The CDR3 has 15 amino acids. Germline V CDR1 and CDR2: MRHNA, SNTAGT. V lost 5 bases to trimming and J lost 6 bases; unmatched junction nucleotides: 8. CDR3 bases: TGTGCCAGCAGTCCGGGGGAGCGGGAGTCCGGGGAGCTGTTTTTT. The encoded protein is CASSPGERESGELFF.

The chain has TRBV9 and TRBJ2-3, with D perhaps matching TRBD1 or TRBD2 (5 bases each). Trimming pared 0 bases from V and 5 bases from J, leaving 10 bases between. The CDR3 runs 14 residues. The V gene's germline CDR1 is SGDLS and CDR2 YYNGEE. CDR3 sequence: CASSVGGTQDTQYF. CDR3 nucleotide sequence: TGTGCCAGCAGCGTAGGTGGGACCCAAGATACGCAGTATTTT.

This clone was counted a few times. The V and J genes are TRBV6-1 and TRBJ1-2; D is perhaps TRBD1 (5 bases). Germline V gives CDR1 MNHNS, CDR2 SASEGT. This CDR3 contains 16 residues. Between the trimmed V and J ends, which lost 4 bases and 4 bases, there was a span of 19 bases. The CDR3 coding sequence is TGTGCCAGCAGTGTGGGTCCCGACAGACAGTCCTATGGCTACACCTTC. This translates into CASSVGPDRQSYGYTF.

The V and J genes are TRBV7-9 and TRBJ2-7; 10 bases fit TRBD2. In germline, CDR1 is SEHNR, CDR2 FQNEAQ (reference sequence). The CDR3 consists of 15 residues. Trimming removed 5 bases from V and 2 bases from J; junction bases left unmatched: 6. The CDR3 DNA reads TGTGCCAGCAGCGAGCTAGCGGGAGAAGCCTACGAGCAGTACTTC. This codes for CASSELAGEAYEQYF.